A single T cell receptor beta chain is shown here with its context. Its antigen is still unknown. Germline V gene data show CDR1 as MGHRA and CDR2 as YSYEKL. CDR3 size: 15 residues. The ends lost 8 bases at V and 2 bases at J; junction bases unmatched: 7. MiXCR was run by TCRdb on the reads, yielding one entry per CDR3 protein. The sample holds approximately 1,000,000 distinct CDR3 sequences; roughly 30% are singletons and the top ten take roughly 13%. The source of the sample is a study of T cell repertoires in cytomegalovirus infection. Overall study: Public TCR beta signature analysis indicated the presence of both CMV infection and matching HLA type.

Study-level points and caveats: Cumulative frequency of public TCR beta families picked out carriers of CMV plus the relevant HLA. The ex vivo response was dominated by HLA-C-restricted CMV-specific TCR beta clonotypes.

This chain joins TRBV4-1 and TRBJ2-3, with 10 nucleotides matching TRBD2. The clonotype comes from a human donor in good health (CMV status not recorded). Some clones in this sample may be carry-over from other donors' samples. Sample: cultured CD8+ T cells from PBMCs, taken from culture after CMV antigen stimulation. The CDR3 sequence is CASCSLAGITDTQYF. In nucleotides, the CDR3 is TGCGCCAGCTGCTCACTAGCGGGGATCACAGATACGCAGTATTTT.